What follows are 27 T cell receptor beta chains derived from one specimen sequenced in a study of blood T cell repertoires in COVID-19. Sequenced by immunoSEQ multiplex PCR; TCRdb stores in-frame clones only, minus some. The repertoire includes 93,000 or so clones, nearly 90% of them detected once, and 2.5% to 3.5% sits in the top ten. The sequenced material came from peripheral blood. These receptors were collected from a man aged 45-60 years in a cohort sampled during active COVID-19.

This clone has a handful of counts. This chain joins TRBV6-2 or TRBV6-3 and TRBJ2-5; 12 positions agree with TRBD1. V was clipped by 4 bases and J by 4 bases; unmatched bases: 10. Looked up from germline, CDR1 is MNHEY and CDR2 is SVGEGT. This CDR3 region has 17 residues. Written as DNA, the CDR3 is TGTGCCAGCAGTTCAATCCGGGACAGGGGGCGCGGAGAGACCCAGTACTTC. Translating it yields CASSSIRDRGRGETQYF.

This clone has only a few counts. The chain joins TRBV11-2 to TRBJ2-7; TRBD1 matches at 9 bases. CDR3 size: 15 residues. Germline V gives CDR1 SGHAT, CDR2 FQNNGV. With 4 bases clipped from V and 4 bases from J, the junction kept 8 bases outside the gene matches. The CDR3 DNA is TGTGCCAGCAGCTCCCCTGGGACAGGGAAATACGAGCAGTACGTC. Translated, it gives CASSSPGTGKYEQYV.

The chain couples TRBV29-1 to TRBJ2-7; 9 bases match TRBD1. This CDR3 is built from 15 residues. V lost 0 bases and J lost 5; bases outside the gene matches: 8. Per the germline V gene, CDR1 is SQVTM and CDR2 is ANQGSEA. CDR3: CSVEEQGAGRHEQYF. The DNA for the CDR3 is TGCAGCGTTGAAGAACAGGGGGCGGGACGGCACGAGCAGTACTTC.

This rearrangement joins TRBV18 to TRBJ1-1, with D possibly being TRBD1 (6 bases). There are 16 residues in the CDR3. In germline, CDR1 is KGHSH, CDR2 LQKENI. Trimming pared 3 bases from V and 1 base from J, leaving 15 bases between. In nucleotides, the CDR3 is TGTGCCAGCTCACCCCTACAGGGCCCTGAGAACACTGAAGCTTTCTTT. It codes for CASSPLQGPENTEAFF. The whole variable domain, filled in from reference TRBV18 and TRBJ1-1, reads NAGVMQNPRHLVRRRGQEARLRCSPMKGHSHVYWYRQLPEEGLKFMVYLQKENIIDESGMPKERFSAEFPKEGPSILRIQQVVRGDSAAYFCASSPLQGPENTEAFFGQGTRLTVV.

This chain connects TRBV6-5 to TRBJ1-2, with D hard to call. This CDR3 region has 13 residues. Germline V gives CDR1 MNHEY, CDR2 SVGAGI. Trimming removed 10 bases at V and 8 bases at J, with 20 bases between. CDR3 amino acids: CATQQSTRRGYTF. CDR3 coding DNA: TGTGCCACACAACAGTCTACCCGCCGGGGCTACACCTTC.

The CDR3 loop is CASSIGQASSGNTIYF. In DNA form, the CDR3 reads TGTGCCAGCAGTATCGGACAGGCTTCCTCTGGAAACACCATATATTTT. The rearrangement uses TRBV6-2 or TRBV6-3 and TRBJ1-3; 7 bases are a match to TRBD1. Germline V gene data show CDR1 as MNHEY and CDR2 as SVGEGT. Losses at the gene ends were 5 bases for V and 0 bases for J; bases not matched to a gene: 7. The CDR3 contains 16 residues.

V usage is TRBV28 and J usage is TRBJ2-5; 11 nucleotides match TRBD2. CDR3 length: 13 residues. With V trimmed by 6 bases and J by 14 bases, 11 bases remained unmatched. Germline V lookup: CDR1 MDHEN, CDR2 SYDVKM. The CDR3 region has the DNA TGTGCCAGCAGACTAGCGGGGGCCGGCCCCCCATACTTC. Translated: CASRLAGAGPPYF.

Written as DNA, the CDR3 is TGTGCCAGCAGCCCCGGGGGGGTGGACTACGAGCAGTACTTC. It encodes CASSPGGVDYEQYF. The chain joins TRBV7-2 to TRBJ2-7; 8 nucleotides agree with TRBD2. Germline V gives CDR1 SGHTA, CDR2 FQGNSA. The CDR3 consists of 14 residues. Unmatched junction bases numbered 6, after V lost 5 bases and J lost 3 bases.

In DNA form, the CDR3 reads TGTGCCAGCAGTGAACTGGGACAGAGGGGTTACGAGCAGTACTTC. Amino acid sequence: CASSELGQRGYEQYF. V is TRBV6-1 and J is TRBJ2-7; TRBD1 matches at 7 bases. The V and J ends lost 2 bases and 4 bases, in that order; junction bases with no gene match: 8. The CDR3 has 15 amino acids. Germline V lookup: CDR1 MNHNS, CDR2 SASEGT.

With regard to this clone: One junction end disagrees with the germline gene, perhaps due to a read error. The genes are TRBV19 and TRBJ2-3; the match to TRBD2 covers 10 bases. This CDR3 has 16 amino acids. In germline, CDR1 is LNHDA, CDR2 SQIVND (reference sequence). CDR3 bases: TGTGCCAGTAGTATAACCGGCTTGGCGCTAGCGGGGGCCCCGTGTTTT. Amino acid sequence: CASSITGLALAGAPCF.

V gene TRBV12-5 combines with J gene TRBJ1-1; the match to TRBD1 covers 9 bases. The CDR3 extends over 14 amino acids. The V gene end was trimmed by 6 bases and the J gene end by 3 bases; junction bases not matched to a gene: 5. Looked up from germline, CDR1 is LGHNT and CDR2 is FRNRAP. This CDR3 reads CASGADRGYTEAFF. CDR3 bases: TGTGCTAGTGGCGCCGACAGGGGGTACACTGAAGCTTTCTTT. Drawing the rest from reference TRBV12-5 and TRBJ1-1, the complete variable domain is DARVTQTPRHKVTEMGQEVTMRCQPILGHNTVFWYRQTMMQGLELLAYFRNRAPLDDSGMPKDRFSAEMPDATLATLKIQPSEPRDSAVYFCASGADRGYTEAFFGQGTRLTVV.

The chain links TRBV23-1 to TRBJ2-1; 9 bases fit TRBD1. TRBV23-1 counts as an open reading frame of uncertain function. With V trimmed by 3 bases and J by 8 bases, 8 bases remained unmatched. The CDR3 runs to 15 residues. This CDR3 is CASSQPGQGFDEQFF. The CDR3 DNA is TGCGCCAGCAGTCAGCCGGGACAGGGTTTCGATGAGCAGTTCTTC.

This clone came up once. The chain combines TRBV27 with TRBJ1-5; TRBD1 might be the D (5 bases). The CDR3 is 13 residues long. Germline V gene lookup returns CDR1 MNHEY and CDR2 SMNVEV (reference sequence). The CDR3 spells CVLGQGYNQPQHF. In nucleotides, the CDR3 is TGTGTCTTAGGTCAGGGTTACAATCAGCCCCAGCATTTT.

This clone has a single count. V usage is TRBV9 and J usage is TRBJ2-3; D unresolved. The CDR3 totals 14 residues. Per germline, CDR1 SGDLS and CDR2 YYNGEE. Trimming stripped 3 bases from V and 2 bases from J, with 10 bases between. Here the CDR3 DNA reads TGTGCCAGCAGCGCATTAGCCCTCACAGATACGCAGTATTTT. Translation gives CASSALALTDTQYF.

This rearrangement joins TRBV6-5 to TRBJ2-1, with D perhaps TRBD2 (7 bases). This CDR3 has 15 amino acids. V was shortened by 8 bases and J by 8 bases, with 22 bases between the two germline ends. Germline CDR1 reads MNHEY; CDR2 reads SVGAGI. CDR3 sequence (DNA): TGTGCCAGCTTACCCGGCGTGGGGGGGGCAGATGAGCAGTTCTTC. This encodes CASLPGVGGADEQFF.

The chain employs TRBV7-3 and TRBJ2-3; the D gene is possibly TRBD2 (6 bases). This CDR3 has 14 amino acids. Germline V gene lookup returns CDR1 SGHTA and CDR2 FQGTGA. Trimming removed 5 bases at V and 3 bases at J, with 12 bases between. In DNA form, the CDR3 reads TGTGCCAGCAGCGGGCGGGGACCAACAGATACGCAGTATTTT. Protein product: CASSGRGPTDTQYF.

The V and J genes are TRBV27 and TRBJ1-6, with D possibly matching TRBD1 (5 bases). The V end was cut by 3 bases, the J end by 6 bases, with 9 bases between. The germline CDR1 and CDR2 sequences are MNHEY and SMNVEV (reference sequence). The CDR3 runs 14 residues. Here the CDR3 reads CASSLGGSNSPLHF. CDR3 nucleotides: TGTGCCAGCAGTTTGGGGGGGAGTAATTCACCCCTCCACTTT.

The J gene is TRBJ1-1, the V gene TRBV5-1, with D unresolved. Trimming removed 7 bases at V and 3 bases at J, with 13 bases between. The CDR3 consists of 13 residues. CDR1 is SGHRS, CDR2 YFSETQ, per germline. CDR3 bases: TGCGCCAGCCGATCGACTGACTACACTGAAGCTTTCTTT. Amino acids: CASRSTDYTEAFF.

The chain links TRBV7-2 to TRBJ2-5, with TRBD1 matching 8 bases. Germline CDR1 is SGHTA and CDR2 is FQGNSA. The CDR3 has 15 amino acids. Trimming at V came to 1 base and at J to 5 bases, leaving 6 bases not matched to a gene. In DNA form, the CDR3 reads TGTGCCAGCAGCTTAGACTCGTGGACAGGGGAGACCCAGTACTTC. Protein: CASSLDSWTGETQYF.

This clone was seen only once. This chain uses TRBV7-6 with TRBJ1-2; 9 nucleotides match TRBD1. CDR1 and CDR2 from the germline V gene are SGHVS and FNYEAQ. The CDR3 is made up of 16 amino acids. The V segment lost 6 bases and the J segment 6 bases; nucleotides outside the gene matches: 14. The CDR3 here is CASSPTNIDRGDGYTF. CDR3 in DNA: TGTGCCAGCAGTCCAACCAACATCGACAGGGGGGATGGCTACACCTTC.

The chain is built from TRBV9 and TRBJ2-1; D might be TRBD1 (6 bases). V gave up 2 bases and J gave up 0 bases, with 6 bases separating them. Germline V CDR1 and CDR2: SGDLS, YYNGEE. The CDR3 consists of 14 residues. The CDR3 spells CASSVGASYNEQFF. In nucleotides, the CDR3 is TGTGCCAGCAGCGTGGGGGCCTCCTACAATGAGCAGTTCTTC.

The genes are TRBV11-3 and TRBJ2-7; TRBD1 might be the D (5 bases). V lost 1 base to trimming and J lost 3 bases, with 7 bases between them. There are 13 residues in the CDR3. The germline V gene encodes CDR1 SGHNT and CDR2 YENEEA. The CDR3 loop reads CASSLGTNYEQYF. In DNA, the CDR3 is TGTGCCAGCAGCTTAGGGACAAACTACGAGCAGTACTTC.

The J gene is TRBJ2-7, the V gene TRBV6-2 or TRBV6-3; D possibly corresponds to TRBD1 (6 bases). CDR3 length equals 14 residues. The germline V gene encodes CDR1 MNHEY and CDR2 SVGEGT. The V end was cut by 5 bases, the J end by 4 bases, with 15 bases between. The CDR3, as DNA: TGTGCCAGCAGTCGAGGGGGAAACCAATACGAGCAGTACTTC. Encoded protein: CASSRGGNQYEQYF.

The CDR3 sequence is CASSERGDARKLFF. The CDR3 DNA sequence: TGTGCCAGCAGTGAGCGGGGGGACGCACGGAAACTGTTTTTT. V is TRBV6-1 and J is TRBJ1-4; possibly TRBD1 for D (5 bases). Germline V gene lookup returns CDR1 MNHNS and CDR2 SASEGT. The CDR3 is 14 residues long. The germline V and J ends were trimmed by 3 bases and 11 bases, with 16 bases remaining between them.

The V call is TRBV5-1, the J call TRBJ2-2; TRBD2 is a possible D gene (6 bases). Germline CDR1 reads SGHRS; CDR2 reads YFSETQ. The CDR3 extends over 14 amino acids. The V gene lost 0 bases and the J gene lost 7 bases, with 10 bases spanning the gap. The CDR3 protein is CASSLDGGGGELFF. The CDR3 region has the DNA TGCGCCAGCAGCTTGGACGGGGGAGGCGGGGAGCTGTTTTTT.

V gene TRBV3-1 (or the pseudogene TRBV3-2) combines with J gene TRBJ2-1, with 9 bases aligning to TRBD1. J was trimmed by 7 bases and V by 5 bases; bases with no gene match: 9. The V gene's germline CDR1 is LGHDT and CDR2 YNNKEL (reference sequence). The CDR3 consists of 15 residues. Here the CDR3 DNA reads TGTGCCAGCAGCTACGGACAGACAGGGGGGAATGAGCAGTTCTTC. Translating it yields CASSYGQTGGNEQFF.

This chain links TRBV9 with TRBJ2-5, with D perhaps matching TRBD1 (5 bases). CDR3 size: 13 residues. Between the trimmed V and J ends, which lost 0 bases and 4 bases, there was a span of 7 bases. Germline CDR1 SGDLS, CDR2 YYNGEE. The CDR3 sequence is CASSVAGAETQYF. CDR3 sequence (DNA): TGTGCCAGCAGCGTAGCTGGGGCAGAGACCCAGTACTTC.